This T cell receptor beta chain was observed in a study of metastatic and nonmetastatic thyroid tumors. Study at large: Repertoire comparison spanned blood and tumor or nodule tissue of malignant and benign thyroid patients.

Germline lookup yields CDR1 KGHDR and CDR2 SFDVKD. The CDR3 contains 13 residues. The V segment lost 3 bases and the J segment 9 bases; nucleotides outside the gene matches: 5. TCRdb re-analyzed the PCR reads using MiXCR. The profile shows around 44,000 clones, 28% of them singletons. Patients were all untreated before their thyroid surgery. By its share, this clone is medium-sized. The sample was blood. The chain couples TRBV24-1 to TRBJ2-7; 9 positions agree with TRBD1. The receptor was isolated from a male donor with papillary thyroid cancer or a benign thyroid nodule (not recorded which). Some clones in this sample may be carry-over from other donors' samples. The CDR3 DNA is TGTGCCACCAGTGATAACAGGGGGCTGGGGCAGTACTTC. The encoded protein is CATSDNRGLGQYF.